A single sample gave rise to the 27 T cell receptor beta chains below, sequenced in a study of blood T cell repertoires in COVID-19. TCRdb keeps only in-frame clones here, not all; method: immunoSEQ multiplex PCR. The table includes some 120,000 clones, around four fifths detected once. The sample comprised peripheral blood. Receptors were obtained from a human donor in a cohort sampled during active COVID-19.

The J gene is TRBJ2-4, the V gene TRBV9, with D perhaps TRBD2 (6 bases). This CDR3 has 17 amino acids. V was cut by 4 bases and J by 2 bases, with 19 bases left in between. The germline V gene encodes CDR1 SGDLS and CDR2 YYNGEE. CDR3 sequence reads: CASSLGHLGGSKNIQYF. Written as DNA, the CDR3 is TGTGCCAGCAGCTTAGGACACCTCGGGGGATCCAAAAACATTCAGTACTTC.

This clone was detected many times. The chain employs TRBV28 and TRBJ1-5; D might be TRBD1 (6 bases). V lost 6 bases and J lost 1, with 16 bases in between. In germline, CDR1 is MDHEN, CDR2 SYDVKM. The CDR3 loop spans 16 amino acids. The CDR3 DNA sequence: TGTGCCAGCAGCGACCCCAGGGGTGAAAGCAATCAGCCCCAGCATTTT. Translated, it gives CASSDPRGESNQPQHF.

In DNA form, the CDR3 reads TGTGCCTGGAGTGGAGGCATCGTTGGAAACACCATATATTTT. Protein sequence: CAWSGGIVGNTIYF. The chain links TRBV30 to TRBJ1-3; D is unclear. V dropped 1 base and J dropped 3 bases, with 10 bases sitting between them. The CDR3 sequence is 14 residues long. The germline gives CDR1 GTSNPN, CDR2 SVGIG (reference sequence).

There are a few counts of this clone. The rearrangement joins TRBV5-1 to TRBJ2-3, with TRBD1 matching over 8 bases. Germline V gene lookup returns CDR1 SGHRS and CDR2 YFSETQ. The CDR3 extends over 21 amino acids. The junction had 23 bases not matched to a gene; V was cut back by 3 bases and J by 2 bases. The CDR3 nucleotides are TGCGCCAGCAGCTCCCCCTCCGGACAGGGCACAGCTCAGGCTCCCACAGATACGCAGTATTTT. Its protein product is CASSSPSGQGTAQAPTDTQYF.

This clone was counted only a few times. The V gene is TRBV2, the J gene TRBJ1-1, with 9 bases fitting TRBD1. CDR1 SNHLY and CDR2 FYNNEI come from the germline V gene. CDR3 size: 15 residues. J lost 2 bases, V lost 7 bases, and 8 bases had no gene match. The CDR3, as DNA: TGTGCCAGCACCCCGACAGGGGGGGGAAACACTGAAGCTTTCTTT. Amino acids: CASTPTGGGNTEAFF.

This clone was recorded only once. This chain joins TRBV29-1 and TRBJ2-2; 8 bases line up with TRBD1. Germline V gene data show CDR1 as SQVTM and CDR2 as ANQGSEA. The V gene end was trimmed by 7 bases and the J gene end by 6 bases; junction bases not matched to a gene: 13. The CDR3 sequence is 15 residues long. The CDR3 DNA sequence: TGCAGCGGTGCCGGGGGACAGGACGGCGCCGGGGAGCTGTTTTTT. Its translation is CSGAGGQDGAGELFF.

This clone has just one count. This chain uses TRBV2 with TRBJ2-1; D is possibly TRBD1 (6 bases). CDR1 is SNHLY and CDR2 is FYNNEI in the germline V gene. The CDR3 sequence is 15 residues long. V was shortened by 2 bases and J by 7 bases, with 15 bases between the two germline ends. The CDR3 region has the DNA TGTGCCAGCAGTGAATCAGGGGCAGAAATAAATGAGCAGTTCTTC. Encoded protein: CASSESGAEINEQFF.

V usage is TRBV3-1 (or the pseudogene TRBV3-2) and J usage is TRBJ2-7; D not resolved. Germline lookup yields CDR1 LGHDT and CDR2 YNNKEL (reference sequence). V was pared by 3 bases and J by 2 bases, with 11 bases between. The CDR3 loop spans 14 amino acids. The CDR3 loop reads CASSHTRNPYEQYF. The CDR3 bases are TGTGCCAGCAGCCATACAAGAAACCCCTACGAGCAGTACTTC.

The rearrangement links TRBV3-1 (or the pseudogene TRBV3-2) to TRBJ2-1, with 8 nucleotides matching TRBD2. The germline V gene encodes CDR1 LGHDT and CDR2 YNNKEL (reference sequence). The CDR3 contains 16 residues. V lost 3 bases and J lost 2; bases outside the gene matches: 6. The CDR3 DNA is TGTGCCAGCAGCCAGACGAGCGGGGGAGCCTACAATGAGCAGTTCTTC. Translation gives CASSQTSGGAYNEQFF.

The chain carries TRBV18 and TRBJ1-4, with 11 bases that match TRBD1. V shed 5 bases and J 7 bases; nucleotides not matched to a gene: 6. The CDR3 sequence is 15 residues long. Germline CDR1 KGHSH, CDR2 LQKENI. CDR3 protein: CASSTSGTGGEKLFF. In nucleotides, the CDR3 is TGTGCCAGCTCAACTTCCGGGACAGGGGGTGAAAAACTGTTTTTT.

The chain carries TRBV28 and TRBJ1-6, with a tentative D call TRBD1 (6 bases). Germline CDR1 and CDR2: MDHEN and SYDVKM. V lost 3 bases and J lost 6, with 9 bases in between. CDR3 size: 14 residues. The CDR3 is CASSLGQPNSPLHF. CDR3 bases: TGTGCCAGCAGTTTGGGACAACCTAATTCACCCCTCCACTTT.

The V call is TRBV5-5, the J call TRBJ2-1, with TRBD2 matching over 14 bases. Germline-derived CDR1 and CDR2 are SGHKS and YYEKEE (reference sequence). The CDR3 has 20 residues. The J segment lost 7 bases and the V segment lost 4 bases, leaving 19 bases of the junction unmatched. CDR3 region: CASSRTPGLAGVQGRNEQFF. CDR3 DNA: TGTGCCAGCAGCCGTACACCGGGACTAGCGGGAGTTCAGGGGCGGAATGAGCAGTTCTTC.

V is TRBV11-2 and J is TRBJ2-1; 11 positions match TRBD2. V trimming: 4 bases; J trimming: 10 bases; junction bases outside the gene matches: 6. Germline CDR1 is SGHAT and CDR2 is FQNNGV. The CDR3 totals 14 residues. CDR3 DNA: TGTGCCAGCAGCTCCCGACTAGCGGGAATAGAGCAGTTCTTC. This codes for CASSSRLAGIEQFF. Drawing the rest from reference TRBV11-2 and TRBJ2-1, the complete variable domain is EAGVAQSPRYKIIEKRQSVAFWCNPISGHATLYWYQQILGQGPKLLIQFQNNGVVDDSQLPKDRFSAERLKGVDSTLKIQPAKLEDSAVYLCASSSRLAGIEQFFGPGTRLTVL.

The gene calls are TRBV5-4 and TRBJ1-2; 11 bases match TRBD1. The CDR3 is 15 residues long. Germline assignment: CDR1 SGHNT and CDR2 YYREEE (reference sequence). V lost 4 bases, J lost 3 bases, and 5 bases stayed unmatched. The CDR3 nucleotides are TGTGCCAGCAGCCACGGACAGGGGGCAGACTATGGCTACACCTTC. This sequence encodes CASSHGQGADYGYTF.

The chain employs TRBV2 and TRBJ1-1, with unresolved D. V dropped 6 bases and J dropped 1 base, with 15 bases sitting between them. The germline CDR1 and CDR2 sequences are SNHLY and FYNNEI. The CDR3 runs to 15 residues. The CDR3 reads CASRPPVLGNTEAFF. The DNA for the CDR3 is TGTGCCAGCAGGCCCCCTGTACTTGGGAACACTGAAGCTTTCTTT.

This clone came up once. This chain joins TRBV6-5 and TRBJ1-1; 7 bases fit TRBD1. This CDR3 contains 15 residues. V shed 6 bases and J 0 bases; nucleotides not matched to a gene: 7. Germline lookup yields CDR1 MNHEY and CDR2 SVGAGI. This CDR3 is CASRRTGALNTEAFF. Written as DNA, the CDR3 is TGTGCCAGCAGGCGAACAGGGGCCCTGAACACTGAAGCTTTCTTT.

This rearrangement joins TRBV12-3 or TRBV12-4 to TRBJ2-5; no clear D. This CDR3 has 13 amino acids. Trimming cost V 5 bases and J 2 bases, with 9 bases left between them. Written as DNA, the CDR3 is TGTGCCAGCAGTCGAGTACAGCAAGAGACCCAGTACTTC. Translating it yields CASSRVQQETQYF.

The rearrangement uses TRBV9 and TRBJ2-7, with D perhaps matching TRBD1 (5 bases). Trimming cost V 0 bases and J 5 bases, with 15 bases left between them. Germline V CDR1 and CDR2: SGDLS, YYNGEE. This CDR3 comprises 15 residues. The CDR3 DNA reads TGTGCCAGCAGCGTAGAACCCCAGGGTTCCCACGAGCAGTACTTC. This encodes CASSVEPQGSHEQYF. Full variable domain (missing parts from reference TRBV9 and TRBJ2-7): DSGVTQTPKHLITATGQRVTLRCSPRSGDLSVYWYQQSLDQGLQFLIQYYNGEERAKGNILERFSAQQFPDLHSELNLSSLELGDSALYFCASSVEPQGSHEQYFGPGTRLTVT.

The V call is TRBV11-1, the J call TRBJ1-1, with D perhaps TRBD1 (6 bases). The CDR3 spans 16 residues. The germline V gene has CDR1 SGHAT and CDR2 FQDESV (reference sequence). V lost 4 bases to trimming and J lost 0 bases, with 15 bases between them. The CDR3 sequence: CASSSYLQGMNTEAFF. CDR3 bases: TGTGCCAGCAGCTCATACCTCCAGGGGATGAACACTGAAGCTTTCTTT.

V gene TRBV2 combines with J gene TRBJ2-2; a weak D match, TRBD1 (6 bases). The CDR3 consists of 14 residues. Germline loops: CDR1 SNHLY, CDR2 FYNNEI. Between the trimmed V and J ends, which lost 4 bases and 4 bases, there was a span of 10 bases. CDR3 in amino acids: CASSVQGTTGELFF. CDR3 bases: TGTGCCAGCAGTGTCCAGGGGACCACCGGGGAGCTGTTTTTT.

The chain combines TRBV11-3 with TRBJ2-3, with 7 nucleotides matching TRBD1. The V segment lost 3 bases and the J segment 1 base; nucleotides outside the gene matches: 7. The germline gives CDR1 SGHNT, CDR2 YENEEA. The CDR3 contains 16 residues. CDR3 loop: CASSFQPGTGTDTQYF. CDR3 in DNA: TGTGCCAGCAGCTTCCAGCCCGGGACAGGCACAGATACGCAGTATTTT. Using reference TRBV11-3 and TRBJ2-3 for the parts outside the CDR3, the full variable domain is EAGVVQSPRYKIIEKKQPVAFWCNPISGHNTLYWYLQNLGQGPELLIRYENEEAVDDSQLPKDRFSAERLKGVDSTLKIQPAELGDSAVYLCASSFQPGTGTDTQYFGPGTRLTVL.

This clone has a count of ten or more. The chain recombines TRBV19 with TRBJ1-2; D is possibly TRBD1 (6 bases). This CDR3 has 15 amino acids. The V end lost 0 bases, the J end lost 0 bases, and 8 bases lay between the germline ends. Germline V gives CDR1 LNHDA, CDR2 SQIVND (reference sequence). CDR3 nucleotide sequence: TGTGCCAGTAGTATAGAGGCAGGGGCTAACTATGGCTACACCTTC. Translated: CASSIEAGANYGYTF.

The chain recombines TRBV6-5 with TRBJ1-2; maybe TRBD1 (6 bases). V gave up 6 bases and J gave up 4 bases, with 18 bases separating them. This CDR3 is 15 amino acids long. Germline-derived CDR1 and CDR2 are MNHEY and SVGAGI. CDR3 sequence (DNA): TGTGCCAGCAGCCCCTACAGGGCGGGTGGCTATGGCTACACCTTC. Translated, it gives CASSPYRAGGYGYTF.

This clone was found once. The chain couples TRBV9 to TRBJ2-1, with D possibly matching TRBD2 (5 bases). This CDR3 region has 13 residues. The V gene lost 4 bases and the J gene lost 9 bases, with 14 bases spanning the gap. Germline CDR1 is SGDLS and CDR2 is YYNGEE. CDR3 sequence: CASSPLVEGEQFF. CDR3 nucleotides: TGTGCCAGCAGCCCACTCGTTGAGGGTGAGCAGTTCTTC.

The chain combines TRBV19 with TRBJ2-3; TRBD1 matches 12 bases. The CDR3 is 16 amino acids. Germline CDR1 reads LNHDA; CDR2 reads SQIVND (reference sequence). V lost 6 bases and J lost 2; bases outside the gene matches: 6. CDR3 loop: CASRLVGQGATDTQYF. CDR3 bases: TGTGCCAGTAGGCTCGTGGGACAGGGGGCCACAGATACGCAGTATTTT.

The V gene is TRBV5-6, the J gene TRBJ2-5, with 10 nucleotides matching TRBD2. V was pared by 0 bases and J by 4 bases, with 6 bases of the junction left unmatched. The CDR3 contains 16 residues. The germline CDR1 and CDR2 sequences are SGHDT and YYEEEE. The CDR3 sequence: CASSLALAGGVETQYF. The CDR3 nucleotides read TGTGCCAGCAGCTTGGCCTTAGCGGGAGGCGTAGAGACCCAGTACTTC. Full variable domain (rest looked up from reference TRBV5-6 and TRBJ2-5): DAGVTQSPTHLIKTRGQQVTLRCSPKSGHDTVSWYQQALGQGPQFIFQYYEEEERQRGNFPDRFSGHQFPNYSSELNVNALLLGDSALYLCASSLALAGGVETQYFGPGTRLLVL.

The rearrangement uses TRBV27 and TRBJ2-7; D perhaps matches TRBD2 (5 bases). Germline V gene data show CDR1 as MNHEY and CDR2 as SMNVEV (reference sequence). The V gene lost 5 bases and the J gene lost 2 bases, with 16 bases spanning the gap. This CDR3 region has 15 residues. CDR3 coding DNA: TGTGCCAGCAGTACCGACCTAGGGAGCGCCTACGAGCAGTACTTC. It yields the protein CASSTDLGSAYEQYF.